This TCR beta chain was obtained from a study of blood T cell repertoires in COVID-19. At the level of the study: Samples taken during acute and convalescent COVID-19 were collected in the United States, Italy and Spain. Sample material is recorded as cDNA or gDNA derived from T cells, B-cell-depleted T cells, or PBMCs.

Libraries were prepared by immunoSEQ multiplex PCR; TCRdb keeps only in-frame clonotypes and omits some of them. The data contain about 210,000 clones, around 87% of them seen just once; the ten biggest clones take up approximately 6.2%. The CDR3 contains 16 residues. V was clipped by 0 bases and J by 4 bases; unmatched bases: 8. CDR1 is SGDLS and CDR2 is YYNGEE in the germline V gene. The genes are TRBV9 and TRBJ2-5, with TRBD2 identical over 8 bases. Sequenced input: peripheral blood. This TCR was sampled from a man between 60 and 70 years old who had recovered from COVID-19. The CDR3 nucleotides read TGTGCCAGCAGCGTAGGAGGAGCGGGGGCCCGAGAGACCCAGTACTTC. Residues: CASSVGGAGARETQYF.